This TCR beta chain emerged from a study of T cells in Graves' hyperthyroidism and ophthalmopathy. Study details: Upon initial diagnosis and before any treatment, peripheral blood was collected. Whole-study results and caveats: Among clonotypes expanded in thyroid above 0.001, most were also found in blood. Researchers report that a 13 V-J model separated ophthalmopathy from stable hyperthyroidism.

Uncontrolled infection, other autoimmune disease, pregnancy and lactation each barred patients from inclusion. There are many counts of this clonotype. Its antigen remains unknown. RNA transcripts were the template for amplifying TCR beta CDR3 regions. Researchers ran a first-round RT-PCR on the TCR CDR3 using the HTBI primer set. From the multiplex PCR reads, TCRdb called clonotypes with MiXCR, one entry per CDR3 protein. The sample shows approximately 560,000 distinct CDR3 sequences, 15% to 18% of them seen only once. The receptor was derived from a woman in her twenties or thirties with Graves' hyperthyroidism. The sequenced sample was blood.

DNA of the CDR3: TGCGCCAGCAGCTTGGGCCGGGTTTCCACCCAAGAGACCCAGTACTTC. Its translation: CASSLGRVSTQETQYF. The V call is TRBV5-1, the J call TRBJ2-5; D call uncertain. The germline CDR1 and CDR2 sequences are SGHRS and YFSETQ. V was pared by 0 bases and J by 1 base, with 13 bases between. The CDR3 sequence is 16 residues long.